This T cell receptor (beta chain) was captured in a study of blood T cell repertoires in COVID-19. Overall study: Material from acute and convalescent COVID-19 was sourced from the United States, Italy and Spain. PBMCs, B-cell-depleted T cells, or T cells were the source of the cDNA or gDNA that made up the material.

The repertoire was sequenced with immunoSEQ multiplex PCR; TCRdb's copy has only in-frame clones and lacks some. The table includes 300,000 or so clones, roughly nine tenths detected once. This TCR derives from a man aged 18 to 35 who had recovered from COVID-19. Material: peripheral blood.

CDR3 residues: CASSQSSVPSTDTQYF. The CDR3 nucleotides are TGTGCCAGCAGCCAAAGTAGTGTCCCTAGCACAGATACGCAGTATTTT. The chain combines TRBV4-2 with TRBJ2-3; unclear D gene. The CDR3 length is 16 residues. Trimming removed 2 bases at V and 0 bases at J, with 12 bases between. CDR1 LGHNA and CDR2 YNFKEQ come from the germline V gene.